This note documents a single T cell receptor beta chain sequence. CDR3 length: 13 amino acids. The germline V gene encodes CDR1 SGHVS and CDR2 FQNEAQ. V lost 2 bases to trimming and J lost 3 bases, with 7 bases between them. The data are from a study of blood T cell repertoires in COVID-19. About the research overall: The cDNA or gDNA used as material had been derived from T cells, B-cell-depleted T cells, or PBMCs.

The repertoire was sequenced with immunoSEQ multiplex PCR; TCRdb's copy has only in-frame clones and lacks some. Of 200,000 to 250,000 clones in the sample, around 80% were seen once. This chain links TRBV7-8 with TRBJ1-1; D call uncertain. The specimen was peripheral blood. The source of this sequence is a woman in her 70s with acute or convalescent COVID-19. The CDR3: CASSLLKHTEAFF. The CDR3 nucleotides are TGTGCCAGCAGCTTACTCAAGCACACTGAAGCTTTCTTT.